Shown below are 8 T cell receptor beta chains from a single sample sequenced in a study of T cell responses to AZD1222 COVID-19 vaccine. Generated by immunoSEQ multiplex PCR, the TCRdb table keeps only in-frame clones and is missing some. The table shows approximately 200,000 clones, with about 95% occurring only once. This material consisted of peripheral blood, taken 28 days after the second dose of the MenACWY control vaccine. These receptors all stem from an adult who received the MenACWY meningococcal vaccine as a control.

V and J are TRBV5-1 and TRBJ1-1, with D perhaps matching TRBD1 (6 bases). With 0 bases removed from V and 3 bases from J, the gap between germline ends came to 9 bases. The V gene's germline CDR1 is SGHRS and CDR2 YFSETQ. The CDR3 length is 14 residues. CDR3 in DNA: TGCGCCAGCAGCTTGGCGGACAGCCACACTGAAGCTTTCTTT. Its protein is CASSLADSHTEAFF.

The rearrangement links TRBV6-2 or TRBV6-3 to TRBJ2-1; D is perhaps TRBD1 (5 bases). The CDR3 has 14 residues. Trimming took 0 bases from V and 9 from J, leaving 12 bases between them. CDR1 is MNHEY and CDR2 is SVGEGT in the germline V gene. The CDR3, as DNA: TGTGCCAGCAGTTACTCCCAGGGAATCAGTGAGCAGTTCTTC. Translating it yields CASSYSQGISEQFF.

The chain carries TRBV5-4 and TRBJ2-7, with TRBD1 as a possible D gene (6 bases). Germline assignment: CDR1 SGHNT and CDR2 YYREEE (reference sequence). V gave up 1 base and J gave up 5 bases, with 13 bases separating them. The CDR3 covers 14 residues. This chain's CDR3 is CASSLKGVKDEQYF. The CDR3 DNA reads as TGTGCCAGCAGCTTGAAGGGGGTCAAGGACGAGCAGTACTTC.

The CDR3 loop reads CASPPGGSKTQYF. CDR3 DNA sequence: TGTGCCAGCCCTCCTGGGGGATCGAAGACCCAGTACTTC. V is TRBV6-5 and J is TRBJ2-5; perhaps D is TRBD1 or TRBD2 (5 bases each). The CDR3 is 13 amino acids. CDR1 is MNHEY, CDR2 SVGAGI, per germline. Trimming left V 8 bases short and J 6 bases short, with 16 bases between.

The chain couples TRBV5-5 to TRBJ2-5; D gene uncertain. Trimming took off 0 bases at V and 3 bases at J, with 6 bases between the two ends. Germline V gene sequence: CDR1 SGHKS, CDR2 YYEKEE (reference sequence). The CDR3 loop spans 13 amino acids. This CDR3 is CASSLGVEETQYF. The DNA of the CDR3 is TGTGCCAGCAGCTTGGGGGTTGAAGAGACCCAGTACTTC.

V and J are TRBV6-5 and TRBJ2-6; D tentatively fits TRBD1 or TRBD2 (6 bases each). Germline values: CDR1 MNHEY, CDR2 SVGAGI. The CDR3 has 15 amino acids. V lost 5 bases to trimming and J lost 1 base, with 9 bases between them. In DNA form, the CDR3 reads TGTGCCAGCAGTCGCGGGACATCTGGGGCCAACGTCCTGACTTTC. It encodes CASSRGTSGANVLTF.

This chain connects TRBV10-3 to TRBJ2-7; TRBD1 matches 8 bases. With 0 bases clipped from V and 3 bases from J, the junction kept 1 base outside the gene matches. The germline CDR1 and CDR2 sequences are ENHRY and SYGVKD. CDR3 length equals 14 residues. The CDR3: CAISESGQGYEQYF. The DNA of the CDR3 is TGTGCCATCAGTGAGTCCGGACAGGGCTACGAGCAGTACTTC.

The chain is built from TRBV5-1 and TRBJ2-1; TRBD2 matches at 7 bases. After removal of 0 bases from V and 2 bases from J, the junction contained 5 bases not matched to a gene. Germline V gives CDR1 SGHRS, CDR2 YFSETQ. The CDR3 is 16 residues long. The CDR3 protein is CASSLAAGVTYNEQFF. The CDR3 bases are TGCGCCAGCAGCTTGGCGGCGGGGGTGACCTACAATGAGCAGTTCTTC. The full variable domain, completed using reference TRBV5-1 and TRBJ2-1, is KAGVTQTPRYLIKTRGQQVTLSCSPISGHRSVSWYQQTPGQGLQFLFEYFSETQRNKGNFPGRFSGRQFSNSRSEMNVSTLELGDSALYLCASSLAAGVTYNEQFFGPGTRLTVL.